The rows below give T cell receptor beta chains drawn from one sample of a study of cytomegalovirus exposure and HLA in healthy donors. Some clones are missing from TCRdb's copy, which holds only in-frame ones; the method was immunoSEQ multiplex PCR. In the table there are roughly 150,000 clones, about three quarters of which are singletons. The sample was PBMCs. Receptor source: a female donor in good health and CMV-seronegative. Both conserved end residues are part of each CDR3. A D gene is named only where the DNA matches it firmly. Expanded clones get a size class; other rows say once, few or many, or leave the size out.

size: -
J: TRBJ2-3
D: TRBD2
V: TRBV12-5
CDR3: CASGLVLAGITDTQYF
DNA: TGTGCTAGTGGTTTGGTCCTAGCGGGGATCACAGATACGCAGTATTTT

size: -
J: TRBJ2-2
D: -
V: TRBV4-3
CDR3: CAGSLTPNTGELFF
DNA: TGCGCCGGCTCACTAACCCCGAACACCGGGGAGCTGTTTTTT

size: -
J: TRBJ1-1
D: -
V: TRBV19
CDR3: CAASQGPTATEAFF
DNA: TGTGCCGCCTCACAGGGTCCCACGGCTACTGAAGCTTTCTTT

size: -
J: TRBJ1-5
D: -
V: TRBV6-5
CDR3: CASSAGLGQPQHF
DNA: TGTGCCAGCAGCGCAGGATTAGGTCAGCCCCAGCATTTT

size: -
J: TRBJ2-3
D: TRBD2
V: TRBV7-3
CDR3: CASSLYSRGGITDTQYF
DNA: TGTGCCAGCAGCTTATACAGTCGGGGGGGCATCACAGATACGCAGTATTTT

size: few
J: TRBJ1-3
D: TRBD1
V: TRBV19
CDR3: CASTQTGGSGNTIYF
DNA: TGTGCCAGTACCCAGACAGGGGGCTCTGGAAACACCATATATTTT

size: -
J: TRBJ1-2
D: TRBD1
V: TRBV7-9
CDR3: CASSSIPAGTGQLGYGYTF
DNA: TGTGCCAGCAGCTCCATTCCGGCGGGGACAGGCCAACTTGGCTATGGCTACACCTTC

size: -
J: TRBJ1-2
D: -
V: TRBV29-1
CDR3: CSVDQGTGFGYTF
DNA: TGCAGCGTTGACCAGGGGACGGGTTTTGGCTACACCTTC

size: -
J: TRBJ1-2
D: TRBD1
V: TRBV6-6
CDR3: CASSPRGQGSDGYTF
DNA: TGTGCCAGCAGCCCCAGGGGACAGGGGTCTGACGGCTACACCTTC

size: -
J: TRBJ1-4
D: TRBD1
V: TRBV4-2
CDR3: CASSPRDRANNEKLFF
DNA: TGTGCCAGCAGCCCCCGGGACAGGGCTAATAATGAAAAACTGTTTTTT

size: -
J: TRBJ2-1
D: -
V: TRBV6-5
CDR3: CASSGSGNEQFF
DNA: TGTGCCAGCAGCGGTAGCGGCAATGAGCAGTTCTTC

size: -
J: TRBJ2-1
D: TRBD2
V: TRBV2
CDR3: CASRARSGMMPSYNEQFF
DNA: TGTGCCAGCAGGGCCCGTAGCGGGATGATGCCCTCCTACAATGAGCAGTTCTTC

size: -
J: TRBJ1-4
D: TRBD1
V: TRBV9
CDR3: CASSHGTGKRETNEKLFF
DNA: TGTGCCAGCAGCCACGGGACAGGGAAAAGAGAAACTAATGAAAAACTGTTTTTT

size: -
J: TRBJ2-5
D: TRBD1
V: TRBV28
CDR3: CASRGQGPQETQYF
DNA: TGTGCCAGCAGAGGACAGGGCCCCCAAGAGACCCAGTACTTC

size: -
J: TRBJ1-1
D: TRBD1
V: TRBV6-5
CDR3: CASLKQGRTEAFF
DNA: TGTGCCAGCCTCAAACAGGGGAGGACTGAAGCTTTCTTT

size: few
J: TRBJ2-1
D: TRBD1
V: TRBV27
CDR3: CASSQPGGGGYGQFF
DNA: TGTGCCAGCAGTCAGCCAGGGGGCGGTGGATACGGGCAGTTCTTC

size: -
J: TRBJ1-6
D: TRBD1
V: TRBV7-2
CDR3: CASSPYLTGGGKEPLHF
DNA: TGTGCCAGCAGCCCATATCTAACAGGGGGCGGAAAGGAACCCCTCCACTTT

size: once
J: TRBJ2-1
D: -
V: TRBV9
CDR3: CASSESPLKSSYNEQFF
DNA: TGTGCCAGCAGCGAGAGCCCTTTAAAGAGCTCCTACAATGAGCAGTTCTTC

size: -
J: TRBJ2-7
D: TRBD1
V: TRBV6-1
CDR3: CASSVGQAYEQYF
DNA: TGTGCCAGCAGTGTCGGACAGGCCTACGAGCAGTACTTC

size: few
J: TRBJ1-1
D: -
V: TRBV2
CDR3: CASNLRGTNTEAFF
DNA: TGTGCCAGCAACCTGAGGGGGACAAACACTGAAGCTTTCTTT

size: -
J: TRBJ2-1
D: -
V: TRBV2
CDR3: CASSRDRKRDEQFF
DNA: TGTGCCAGCAGCCGTGACAGGAAGAGGGATGAGCAGTTCTTC

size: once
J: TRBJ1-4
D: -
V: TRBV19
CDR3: CASRFSGDEKLFF
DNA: TGTGCCAGTAGGTTCTCCGGTGATGAAAAACTGTTTTTT

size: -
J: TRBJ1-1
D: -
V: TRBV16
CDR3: CASSHRQGWDTEAFF
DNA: TGTGCCAGCAGCCACCGGCAGGGATGGGACACTGAAGCTTTCTTT

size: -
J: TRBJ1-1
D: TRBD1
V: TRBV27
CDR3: CASSRTGGITEAFF
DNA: TGTGCCAGCAGCCGGACAGGGGGCATCACTGAAGCTTTCTTT

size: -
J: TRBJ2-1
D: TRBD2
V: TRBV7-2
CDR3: CASSFGRGDEQFF
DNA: TGTGCCAGCAGCTTCGGCCGGGGGGATGAGCAGTTCTTC

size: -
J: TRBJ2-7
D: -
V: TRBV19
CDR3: CASSPTGLAYEQYF
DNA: TGTGCCAGTAGCCCCACAGGGTTAGCCTACGAGCAGTACTTC

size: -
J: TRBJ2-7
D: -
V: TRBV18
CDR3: CASSPPRLDEQYF
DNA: TGTGCCAGCTCACCACCGAGGCTCGACGAGCAGTACTTC

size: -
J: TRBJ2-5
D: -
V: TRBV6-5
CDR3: CASSPAEKQETQYF
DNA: TGTGCCAGCAGTCCCGCGGAGAAGCAAGAGACCCAGTACTTC

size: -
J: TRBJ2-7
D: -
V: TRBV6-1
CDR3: CASRLGEYEQYF
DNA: TGTGCCAGCCGCTTAGGGGAATACGAGCAGTACTTC

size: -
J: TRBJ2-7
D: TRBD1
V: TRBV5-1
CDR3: CASSLPGGSLAHEQYF
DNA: TGCGCCAGCAGCTTGCCAGGGGGTAGCCTTGCCCACGAGCAGTACTTC

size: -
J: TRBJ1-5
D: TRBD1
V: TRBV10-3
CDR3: CAISESGDSQPQHF
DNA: TGTGCCATCAGTGAGTCCGGGGACAGTCAGCCCCAGCATTTT

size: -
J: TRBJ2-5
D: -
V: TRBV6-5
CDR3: CASTEVGGETQYF
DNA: TGTGCCAGCACCGAGGTAGGGGGAGAGACCCAGTACTTC

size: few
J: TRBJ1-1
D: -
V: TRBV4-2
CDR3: CASSQDRQMNTEAFF
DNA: TGTGCCAGCAGCCAAGACCGACAGATGAACACTGAAGCTTTCTTT

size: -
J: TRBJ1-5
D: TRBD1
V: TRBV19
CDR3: CASSASGTGNQPQHF
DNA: TGTGCCAGTAGTGCCTCCGGGACAGGGAATCAGCCCCAGCATTTT

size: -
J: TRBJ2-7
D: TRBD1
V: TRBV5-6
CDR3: CASSSLGTGESYEQYF
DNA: TGTGCCAGCAGCTCCCTCGGGACAGGCGAGTCCTACGAGCAGTACTTC

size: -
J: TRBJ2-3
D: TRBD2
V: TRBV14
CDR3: CASSRQAGGTDTQYF
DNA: TGTGCCAGCAGCCGTCAAGCGGGGGGCACAGATACGCAGTATTTT

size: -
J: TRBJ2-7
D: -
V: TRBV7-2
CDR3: CASSLAVYAGPSYEQYF
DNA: TGTGCCAGCAGCTTGGCAGTATATGCGGGGCCCTCCTACGAGCAGTACTTC

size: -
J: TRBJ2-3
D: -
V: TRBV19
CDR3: CASSIGSDDTQYF
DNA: TGTGCCAGTAGTATCGGGTCTGACGATACGCAGTATTTT

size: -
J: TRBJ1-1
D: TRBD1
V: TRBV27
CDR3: CASSAAGGLTEAFF
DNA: TGTGCCAGCAGTGCAGCAGGGGGCTTGACTGAAGCTTTCTTT

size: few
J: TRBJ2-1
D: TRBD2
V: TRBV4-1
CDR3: CASSQARSGGSYEQFF
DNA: TGCGCCAGCAGCCAAGCCCGCAGCGGGGGGAGCTATGAGCAGTTCTTC

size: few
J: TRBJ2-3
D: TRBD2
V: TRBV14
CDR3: CASSQARLAGVSDASTDTQYF
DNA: TGTGCCAGCAGCCAAGCCCGACTAGCGGGAGTATCCGACGCTAGCACAGATACGCAGTATTTT

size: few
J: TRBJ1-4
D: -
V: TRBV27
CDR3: CASSFRGGELFF
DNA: TGTGCCAGCAGTTTTAGGGGTGGGGAACTGTTTTTT

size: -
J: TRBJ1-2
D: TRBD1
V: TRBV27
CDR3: CASSGGQSGYGYTF
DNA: TGTGCCAGCAGTGGGGGACAGTCGGGGTATGGCTACACCTTC

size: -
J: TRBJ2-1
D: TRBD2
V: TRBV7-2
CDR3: CASSLAGRTSSYNEQFF
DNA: TGTGCCAGCAGCTTAGCGGGCCGGACTAGCTCCTACAATGAGCAGTTCTTC

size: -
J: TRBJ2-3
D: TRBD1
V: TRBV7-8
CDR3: CASSLDRGRPDTQYF
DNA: TGTGCCAGCAGCTTGGACAGGGGACGCCCAGATACGCAGTATTTT

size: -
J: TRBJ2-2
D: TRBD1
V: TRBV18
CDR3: CASSLSGQGARTGELFF
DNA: TGTGCCAGCTCTCTCTCGGGACAGGGGGCTCGGACCGGGGAGCTGTTTTTT

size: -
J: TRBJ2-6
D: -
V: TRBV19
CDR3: CATNKGPSGANVLTF
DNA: TGTGCCACGAACAAGGGGCCCTCTGGGGCCAACGTCCTGACTTTC

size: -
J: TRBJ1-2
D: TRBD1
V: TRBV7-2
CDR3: CASSPVHGTGGQANYGYTF
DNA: TGTGCCAGCAGCCCCGTTCATGGGACAGGGGGCCAAGCTAACTATGGCTACACCTTC

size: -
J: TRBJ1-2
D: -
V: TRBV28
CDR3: CASTQGVGGYTF
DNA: TGTGCCAGCACTCAAGGGGTTGGTGGCTACACCTTC

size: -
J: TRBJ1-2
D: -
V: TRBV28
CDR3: CASSHRAQGYGYTF
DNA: TGTGCCAGCAGTCATCGAGCACAGGGCTATGGCTACACCTTC

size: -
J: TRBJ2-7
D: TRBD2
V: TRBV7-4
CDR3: CASSLDPFWREGRYEQYF
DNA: TGTGCCAGCAGCTTAGACCCTTTTTGGCGGGAGGGTAGATACGAGCAGTACTTC

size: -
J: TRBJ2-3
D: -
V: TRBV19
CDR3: CASKGEGRGMLDTQYF
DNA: TGTGCCAGTAAAGGGGAGGGCAGGGGCATGTTGGATACGCAGTATTTT

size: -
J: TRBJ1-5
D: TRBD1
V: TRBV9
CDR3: CASSAGTGVLQPQHF
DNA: TGTGCCAGCAGCGCCGGGACAGGGGTCTTGCAGCCCCAGCATTTT

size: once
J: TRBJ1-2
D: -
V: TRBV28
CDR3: CASSPPGAMGGYTF
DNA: TGTGCCAGCAGTCCCCCAGGGGCAATGGGGGGCTACACCTTC

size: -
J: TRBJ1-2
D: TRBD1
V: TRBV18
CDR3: CASSPLGQANSYGYTF
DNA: TGTGCCAGCTCACCACTCGGACAGGCGAACTCCTATGGCTACACCTTC

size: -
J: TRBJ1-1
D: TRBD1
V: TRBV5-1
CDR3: CASSLPGGNTEAFF
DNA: TGCGCCAGCAGCTTACCAGGGGGGAACACTGAAGCTTTCTTT

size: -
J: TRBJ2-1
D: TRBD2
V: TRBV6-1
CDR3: CASPLGGAGGGEQFF
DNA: TGTGCCAGCCCCCTGGGAGGGGCCGGGGGGGGTGAGCAGTTCTTC